Here is one T cell receptor (beta chain) with its context. The data stem from a study of blood T cell repertoires in COVID-19. In the authors' workflow: Scientists estimated how many nucleated cells there were by amplifying reference gene primers. Repertoires were generated with immunoSEQ multiplex PCR, while TCRdb's copy carries only in-frame clones and drops some. V, J and clone size reflect that table, while D and trimming were determined from the DNA. The top ten hold less than 4.5% of the sample, which has approximately 100,000 clones, around 88% seen once. With 0 bases clipped from V and 9 bases from J, the junction kept 5 bases outside the gene matches. CDR1 and CDR2 from the germline V gene are MNHNS and SASEGT. The CDR3 spans 15 residues.

Sequencing was carried out using peripheral blood. V usage is TRBV6-1 and J usage is TRBJ1-6, with TRBD1 matching over 7 bases. The TCR sequence derives from a human donor in a cohort sampled during active COVID-19. The CDR3 DNA sequence: TGTGCCAGCAGTGAAGCCCGGACAGGAGGTTCACCCCTCCACTTT. This gives the protein CASSEARTGGSPLHF.